The subject of this entry is one TCR beta chain. The antigen is undetermined. Assay used: immunoSEQ multiplex PCR; TCRdb lists only in-frame clones, some missing. The sample carries fewer than 25,000 clones, under 85% recorded once. The record originates from a study of OX40 agonist ivuxolimab in advanced cancers. Study-level background: Dose-escalation cases comprised hepatocellular carcinoma, melanoma, renal cell or head and neck cancer. Study-wide points: Circulating CD4+ and CD8+ T cells showed clonal expansion by week 6 at 0.1 to 3.0 mg/kg.

V gave up 6 bases and J gave up 7 bases; unmatched junction bases: 5. Germline loops: CDR1 GTSNPN, CDR2 SVGIG (reference sequence). The CDR3 has 13 residues. Patients were ruled out by autoimmune disease history or systemic immunosuppression. The specimen was CD4+ or CD8+ T cells sorted from blood, collected in a trial of the OX40 agonist ivuxolimab. The clonotype was recovered from an adult with an advanced solid tumor such as melanoma, head and neck, liver or kidney cancer. The rearrangement joins TRBV30 to TRBJ1-6; 8 positions match TRBD1. The chain's CDR3 is CACTAGGNSPLHF. CDR3 nucleotides: TGTGCCTGCACAGCAGGGGGCAATTCACCCCTCCACTTT.